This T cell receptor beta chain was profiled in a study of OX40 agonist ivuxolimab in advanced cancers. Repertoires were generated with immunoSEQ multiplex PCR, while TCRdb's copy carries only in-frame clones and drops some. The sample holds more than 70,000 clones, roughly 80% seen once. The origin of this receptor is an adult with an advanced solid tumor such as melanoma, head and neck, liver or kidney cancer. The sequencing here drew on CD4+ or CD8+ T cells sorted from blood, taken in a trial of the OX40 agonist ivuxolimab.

The CDR3 protein is CASSPGISFSRNTEAFF. CDR3 DNA: TGTGCCAGCAGCCCCGGGATTTCATTTTCGCGGAACACTGAAGCTTTCTTT. The chain couples TRBV7-9 to TRBJ1-1; D not certain. CDR1 is SEHNR, CDR2 FQNEAQ, per germline (reference sequence). V was shortened by 5 bases and J by 1 base, with 20 bases between the two germline ends. The CDR3 covers 17 residues.